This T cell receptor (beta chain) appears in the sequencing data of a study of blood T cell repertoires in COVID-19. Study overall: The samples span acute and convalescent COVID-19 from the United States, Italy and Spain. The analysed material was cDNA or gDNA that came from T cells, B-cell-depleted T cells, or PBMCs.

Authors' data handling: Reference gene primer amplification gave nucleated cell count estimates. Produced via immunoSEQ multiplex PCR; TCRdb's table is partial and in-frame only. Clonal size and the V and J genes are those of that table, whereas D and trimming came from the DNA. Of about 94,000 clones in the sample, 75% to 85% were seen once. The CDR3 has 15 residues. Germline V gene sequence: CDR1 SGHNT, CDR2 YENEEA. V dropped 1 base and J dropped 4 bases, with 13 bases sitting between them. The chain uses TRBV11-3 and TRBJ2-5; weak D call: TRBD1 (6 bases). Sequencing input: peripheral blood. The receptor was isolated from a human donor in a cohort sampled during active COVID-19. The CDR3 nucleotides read TGTGCCAGCAGCTTAGCAGGGGCAGGTCGAGAGACCCAGTACTTC. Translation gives CASSLAGAGRETQYF.